This is a list of T cell receptor beta chains from one sample in a study of blood T cell repertoires in COVID-19. Sequenced by immunoSEQ multiplex PCR; TCRdb stores in-frame clones only, minus some. The sample lists some 160,000 clones; less than 90% were seen once. Sequencing was carried out using peripheral blood. All receptors come from a woman in her 70s with acute or convalescent COVID-19. Each CDR3 is given with its conserved first and last residue. Some rows mark clone size as missing; the rest say once, few, many or name a class of expanded clone.

V: TRBV24-1
J: TRBJ2-2
size: NA
length: 16
CDR3: CATSDWTSGNVGELFF

V: TRBV27
J: TRBJ1-5
size: NA
length: 15
CDR3: CASSPTPGGIQPQHF

V: TRBV11-2
J: TRBJ2-1
size: NA
length: 17
CDR3: CASSLGVSGGPGNEQFF

V: TRBV6-2/TRBV6-3
J: TRBJ2-1
size: NA
length: 14
CDR3: CASSTGTSVSTPFF

V: TRBV28
J: TRBJ1-3
size: NA
length: 15
CDR3: CASSETGGGGNTIYF

V: TRBV7-3
J: TRBJ2-2
size: NA
length: 13
CDR3: CASSPGMPGELFF

V: TRBV2
J: TRBJ1-1
size: NA
length: 14
CDR3: CASSALGPGGEAFF

V: TRBV3-1/TRBV3-2
J: TRBJ2-3
size: NA
length: 11
CDR3: CASSLTDTQYF

V: TRBV27
J: TRBJ2-5
size: NA
length: 13
CDR3: CASSMRGQETQYF

V: TRBV4-2
J: TRBJ2-1
size: NA
length: 16
CDR3: CASSPLDAGLKNEQFF

V: TRBV5-1
J: TRBJ2-1
size: NA
length: 12
CDR3: CASSLAFNEQFF

V: TRBV27
J: TRBJ1-6
size: few
length: 15
CDR3: CASSLAGTDNSPLHF

V: TRBV7-2
J: TRBJ1-2
size: NA
length: 15
CDR3: CASSLRTGGEYGYTF

V: TRBV11-3
J: TRBJ2-5
size: NA
length: 16
CDR3: CASSLGLGQGQETQYF

V: TRBV10-3
J: TRBJ1-1
size: NA
length: 13
CDR3: CAIKGRGDTEAFF

V: TRBV6-6
J: TRBJ2-7
size: NA
length: 13
CDR3: CASSYSGVGDLGF

V: TRBV24-1
J: TRBJ1-2
size: NA
length: 15
CDR3: CATSDEDRGNYGYTF

V: TRBV4-3
J: TRBJ2-3
size: NA
length: 17
CDR3: CASSHDLTSGITDTQYF

V: TRBV30
J: TRBJ2-7
size: NA
length: 11
CDR3: CAWSVLTEQYF

V: TRBV5-1
J: TRBJ1-6
size: NA
length: 14
CDR3: CASSLGQGGSPLHF

V: TRBV4-2
J: TRBJ2-7
size: NA
length: 16
CDR3: CASSRETGRGSYEQYF

V: TRBV24-1
J: TRBJ2-1
size: NA
length: 14
CDR3: CATSTSGVYNEQFF

V: TRBV29-1
J: TRBJ1-4
size: once
length: 14
CDR3: CSVVTGPTNEKLFF

V: TRBV28
J: TRBJ2-1
size: NA
length: 15
CDR3: CASTTGAQGRNEQFF

V: TRBV6-1
J: TRBJ1-5
size: NA
length: 13
CDR3: CASSDNLRQPQHF

V: TRBV18
J: TRBJ1-2
size: few
length: 15
CDR3: CASSPPGLAGYGYTF

V: TRBV4-2
J: TRBJ2-2
size: NA
length: 18
CDR3: CASSQALAGDANTGELFF

V: TRBV5-1
J: TRBJ1-2
size: NA
length: 15
CDR3: CASSAGLGANYGYTF